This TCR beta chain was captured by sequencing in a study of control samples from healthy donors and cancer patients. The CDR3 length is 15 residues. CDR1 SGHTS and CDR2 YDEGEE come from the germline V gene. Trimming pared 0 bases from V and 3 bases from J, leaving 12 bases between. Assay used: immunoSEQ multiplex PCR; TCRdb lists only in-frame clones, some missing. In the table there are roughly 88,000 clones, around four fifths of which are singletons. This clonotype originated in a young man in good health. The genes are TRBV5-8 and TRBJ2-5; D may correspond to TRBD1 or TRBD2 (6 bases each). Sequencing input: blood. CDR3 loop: CASSLEGGSKETQYF. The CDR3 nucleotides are TGTGCCAGCAGCTTGGAGGGGGGCTCAAAAGAGACCCAGTACTTC. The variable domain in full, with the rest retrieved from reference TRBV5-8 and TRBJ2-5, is EAGVTQSPTHLIKTRGQQATLRCSPISGHTSVYWYQQALGLGLQFLLWYDEGEERNRGNFPPRFSGRQFPNYSSELNVNALELEDSALYLCASSLEGGSKETQYFGPGTRLLVL.